This entry is about one TCR beta chain. Its specificity is unknown. Trimming removed 0 bases at V and 10 bases at J, with 9 bases between. The germline V gene encodes CDR1 GTSNPN and CDR2 SVGIG (reference sequence). The CDR3 totals 11 residues. This sample is part of a study of CD8 T cells in Susac syndrome. The study, taken as a whole, reports: Regarding the TCR sequencing and HLA analysis, the study admitted that a relatively small number of individuals were involved.

CD8+ and CD4+ T cells circulating in blood were sequenced for TCR beta. Negative isolation was used for CD8+ and CD4+ T cells, and FACS enrichment was applied to TEMRA cells. RNA totalling about 0.5 to 1 ug underwent reverse transcription with random hexamers. Coverage of TCR beta CDR3 amplification by immunoSEQ multiplex PCR extended to 54 Vbeta and 13 Jbeta. TCRdb itself ran the immunoSEQ multiplex PCR reads through MiXCR, one entry per CDR3 protein. The sample holds around 77,000 distinct CDR3 sequences, over 90% seen once. The sample consisted of CD4+ T cells from PBMCs. This rearrangement joins TRBV30 to TRBJ1-1; D uncertain. This sequence was found in a human donor with multiple sclerosis. The DNA of the CDR3 is TGTGCCTGGAGTGTGACACCCGGAGCTTTCTTT. As protein: CAWSVTPGAFF. Based on the CDR3 plus reference TRBV30 and TRBJ1-1, the full variable domain is SQTIHQWPATLVQPVGSPLSLECTVEGTSNPNLYWYRQAAGRGLQLLFYSVGIGQISSEVPQNLSASRPQDRQFILSSKKLLLSDSGFYLCAWSVTPGAFFGQGTRLTVV.